This passage covers 2 T cell receptor beta chains from one sample sequenced in a study of T cells in Graves' hyperthyroidism and ophthalmopathy (dated by TCRdb to the late 2010s). The library was prepared using multiplex PCR. TCRdb lists the instrument as Illumina HiSeq 2000. The TCR beta CDR3 regions were amplified from RNA transcripts. The first round of RT-PCR for the TCR CDR3 was performed with the HTBI primer set and the Qiagen OneStep RT-PCR kit. The public reads were run again by TCRdb, first through fastp at Q25 and then through MiXCR, and only productive beta chains were kept. Duplicate CDR3 protein sequences are folded into a single record with the most common DNA and genes. Within this sample are around 200,000 distinct CDR3 sequences, with approximately 17% of them counted one time only. Under 35% of the sample is held by the ten biggest clonotypes. The sequenced material came from blood. The receptors were sampled from a woman aged 50 to 60 with Graves' hyperthyroidism.

This clonotype was observed many times. This chain uses TRBV19 with TRBJ1-5; the D gene is possibly TRBD1 (6 bases). CDR3 length: 15 residues. V shed 7 bases and J shed 0 bases, with 13 bases lying between them. Germline CDR1 and CDR2: LNHDA and SQIVND (reference sequence). The CDR3 region has the DNA TGTGCCAGTATCACACAGGGAAATAGCAATCAGCCCCAGCATTTT. Amino acids: CASITQGNSNQPQHF.

In its sample, this clonotype was seen many times. The J gene is TRBJ2-7, the V gene TRBV7-8, with 10 bases lining up with TRBD2. The CDR3 covers 14 residues. CDR1 and CDR2 from the germline V gene are SGHVS and FQNEAQ. The V segment lost 7 bases and the J segment 3 bases; nucleotides outside the gene matches: 6. Here the CDR3 DNA reads TGTGCCAGCACCTCTAGCGGGGGCCACTACGAGCAGTACTTC. It encodes CASTSSGGHYEQYF.